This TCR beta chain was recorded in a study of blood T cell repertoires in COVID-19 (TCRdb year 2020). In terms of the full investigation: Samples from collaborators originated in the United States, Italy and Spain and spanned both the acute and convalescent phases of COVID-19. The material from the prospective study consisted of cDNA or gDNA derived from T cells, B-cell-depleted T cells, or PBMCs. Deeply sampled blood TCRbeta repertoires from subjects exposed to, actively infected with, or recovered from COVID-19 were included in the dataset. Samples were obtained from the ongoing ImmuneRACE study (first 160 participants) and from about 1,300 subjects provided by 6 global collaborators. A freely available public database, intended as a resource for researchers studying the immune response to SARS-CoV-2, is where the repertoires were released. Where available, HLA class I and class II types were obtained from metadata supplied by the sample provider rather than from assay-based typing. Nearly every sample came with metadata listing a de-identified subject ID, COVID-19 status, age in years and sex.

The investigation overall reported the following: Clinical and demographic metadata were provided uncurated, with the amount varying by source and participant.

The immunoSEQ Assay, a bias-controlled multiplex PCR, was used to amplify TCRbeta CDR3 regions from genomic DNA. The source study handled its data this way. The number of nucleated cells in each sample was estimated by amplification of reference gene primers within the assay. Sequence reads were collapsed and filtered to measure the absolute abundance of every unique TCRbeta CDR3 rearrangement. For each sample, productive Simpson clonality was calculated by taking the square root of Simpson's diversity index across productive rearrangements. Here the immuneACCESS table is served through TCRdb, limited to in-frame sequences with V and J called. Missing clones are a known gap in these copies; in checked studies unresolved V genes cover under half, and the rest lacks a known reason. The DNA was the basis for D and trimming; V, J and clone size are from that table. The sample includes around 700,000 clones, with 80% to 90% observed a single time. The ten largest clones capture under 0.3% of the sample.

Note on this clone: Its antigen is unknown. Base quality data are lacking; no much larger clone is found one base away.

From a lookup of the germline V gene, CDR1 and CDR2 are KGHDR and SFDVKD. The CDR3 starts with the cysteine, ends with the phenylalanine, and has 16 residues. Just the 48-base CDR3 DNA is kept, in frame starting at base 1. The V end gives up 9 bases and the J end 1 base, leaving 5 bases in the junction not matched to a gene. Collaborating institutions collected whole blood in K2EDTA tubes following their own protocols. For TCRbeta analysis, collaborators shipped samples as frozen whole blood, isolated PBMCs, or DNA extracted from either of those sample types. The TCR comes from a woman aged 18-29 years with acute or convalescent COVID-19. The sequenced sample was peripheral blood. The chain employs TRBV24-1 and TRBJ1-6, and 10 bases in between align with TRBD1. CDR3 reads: CATQGQGGSYNSPLHF. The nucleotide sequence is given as TGTGCCACCCAAGGACAGGGGGGGTCCTATAATTCACCCCTCCACTTT.